Listed here are 29 T cell receptor beta chains from one sample, sequenced in a study of shared clonotypes between healthy human individuals. The assay was immunoSEQ multiplex PCR, and TCRdb's table has in-frame clones only and misses some. The sample consists of 1,500,000 or so clones, just under 99% of them appearing once. The sequenced sample consisted of naive CD4+ T cells sorted from blood. Subset given: CD45RA+ positively selected. The receptors stem from a man under 40 in good health.

This sequence joins TRBV5-8 and TRBJ2-5; D is undetermined. Germline assignment: CDR1 SGHTS and CDR2 YDEGEE. This CDR3 is built from 13 residues. V was clipped by 0 bases and J by 3 bases, with 6 bases between them. The CDR3 bases are TGTGCCAGCAGCTTGGTTAGGAAAGAGACCCAGTACTTC. It specifies CASSLVRKETQYF.

The CDR3 is CASSSSLGQGAYEQYF. CDR3 nucleotide sequence: TGTGCCAGCAGTTCCTCATTGGGACAGGGGGCCTACGAGCAGTACTTC. The genes are TRBV6-5 and TRBJ2-7, with 11 nucleotides matching TRBD1. This CDR3 contains 16 residues. Unmatched junction bases numbered 7, after V lost 4 bases and J lost 2 bases. The V gene's germline CDR1 is MNHEY and CDR2 SVGAGI.

The chain is built from TRBV6-6 and TRBJ1-2, with a weak D call TRBD1 (6 bases). The germline V gene has CDR1 MNHNY and CDR2 SVGAGI (reference sequence). The CDR3 has 14 residues. Trimming took off 7 bases at V and 3 bases at J, with 15 bases between the two ends. This CDR3 reads CASTGLGGHYGYTF. The CDR3 coding sequence is TGTGCCAGCACTGGGTTGGGGGGGCACTATGGCTACACCTTC.

As concerns this clone: Distinct nucleotide sequences in the sample also encode this CDR3. The J gene is TRBJ2-5, the V gene TRBV20-1; D is unresolved. Trimming pared 6 bases from V and 4 bases from J, leaving 6 bases between. This CDR3 has 10 amino acids. Per germline, CDR1 DFQATT and CDR2 SNEGSKA (reference sequence). The CDR3 loop is CSAPRETQYF. The CDR3 bases are TGCAGTGCCCCGCGAGAGACCCAGTACTTC.

This rearrangement joins TRBV27 to TRBJ1-4; no clear D gene. Trimming took off 2 bases at V and 10 bases at J, with 11 bases between the two ends. There are 13 residues in the CDR3. The V gene's germline CDR1 is MNHEY and CDR2 SMNVEV (reference sequence). CDR3 loop: CASSLIKKGKLFF. For the CDR3, the DNA is TGTGCCAGCAGTTTAATAAAGAAGGGAAAACTGTTTTTT.

This rearrangement joins TRBV11-2 to TRBJ2-7, with 9 nucleotides matching TRBD1. Germline CDR1 is SGHAT and CDR2 is FQNNGV. The CDR3 is made up of 14 amino acids. Unmatched junction bases numbered 5, after V lost 6 bases and J lost 2 bases. The DNA for the CDR3 is TGTGCCAGCAGGGCCACAGGGGGCGCCTACGAGCAGTACTTC. Amino acid sequence: CASRATGGAYEQYF. The full variable domain, with the rest looked up from reference TRBV11-2 and TRBJ2-7, is EAGVAQSPRYKIIEKRQSVAFWCNPISGHATLYWYQQILGQGPKLLIQFQNNGVVDDSQLPKDRFSAERLKGVDSTLKIQPAKLEDSAVYLCASRATGGAYEQYFGPGTRLTVT.

The gene calls are TRBV7-6 and TRBJ2-5; D may be TRBD1 (5 bases). The germline gives CDR1 SGHVS, CDR2 FNYEAQ. The CDR3 extends over 17 amino acids. The ends were cut back, 4 bases at V and 1 base at J, with 19 bases in the middle. CDR3: CASSSPGGRAIQETQYF. The CDR3 DNA follows: TGTGCCAGCAGCTCGCCCGGTGGCAGGGCGATCCAAGAGACCCAGTACTTC.

The V gene is TRBV6-1, the J gene TRBJ2-7; D is unresolved. V was cut by 4 bases and J by 6 bases, with 19 bases left in between. The CDR3 is made up of 15 amino acids. Germline CDR1 reads MNHNS; CDR2 reads SASEGT. The CDR3 spells CASSASHDHLGEQYF. The CDR3 DNA sequence: TGTGCCAGCAGTGCAAGCCATGATCATTTGGGCGAGCAGTACTTC.

The chain combines TRBV5-4 with TRBJ2-7; D unclear. The germline V and J ends were trimmed by 0 bases and 6 bases, with 10 bases remaining between them. Germline CDR1 SGHNT, CDR2 YYREEE (reference sequence). CDR3 length: 13 amino acids. CDR3 sequence reads: CASSLGVVFEQYF. The CDR3 bases are TGTGCCAGCAGCTTGGGGGTAGTCTTCGAGCAGTACTTC. Full variable domain (rest looked up from reference TRBV5-4 and TRBJ2-7): ETGVTQSPTHLIKTRGQQVTLRCSSQSGHNTVSWYQQALGQGPQFIFQYYREEENGRGNFPPRFSGLQFPNYSSELNVNALELDDSALYLCASSLGVVFEQYFGPGTRLTVT.

This rearrangement joins TRBV5-1 to TRBJ2-3; D is ambiguous. Trimming cost V 4 bases and J 0 bases, with 9 bases left between them. This CDR3 has 14 residues. Per germline, CDR1 SGHRS and CDR2 YFSETQ. The CDR3 DNA follows: TGCGCCAGCAGCCCTACCTCTAGCACAGATACGCAGTATTTT. As protein: CASSPTSSTDTQYF.

This chain joins TRBV28 and TRBJ1-5; 8 nucleotides align to TRBD1. Trimming cost V 4 bases and J 1 base; bases outside gene matches: 6. Germline V lookup: CDR1 MDHEN, CDR2 SYDVKM. CDR3 length: 16 amino acids. The DNA for the CDR3 is TGTGCCAGCAGTTCGACAGGGGTTTGGAGCAATCAGCCCCAGCATTTT. This gives the protein CASSSTGVWSNQPQHF. The variable domain in full, with the rest retrieved from reference TRBV28 and TRBJ1-5, is DVKVTQSSRYLVKRTGEKVFLECVQDMDHENMFWYRQDPGLGLRLIYFSYDVKMKEKGDIPEGYSVSREKKERFSLILESASTNQTSMYLCASSSTGVWSNQPQHFGDGTRLSIL.

This sequence joins TRBV11-2 and TRBJ1-4, with a possible D match to TRBD1 (6 bases). In germline, CDR1 is SGHAT, CDR2 FQNNGV. V was shortened by 1 base and J by 6 bases, with 12 bases between the two germline ends. The CDR3 runs to 15 residues. The CDR3 DNA reads as TGTGCCAGCAGCTTAGGTGTCAGGGGTCATGAAAAACTGTTTTTT. Its translation is CASSLGVRGHEKLFF.

This clone was recorded only once. V and J are TRBV11-2 and TRBJ2-7; 8 bases fit TRBD2. V was pared by 4 bases and J by 2 bases, with 1 base of the junction left unmatched. The V gene's germline CDR1 is SGHAT and CDR2 FQNNGV. There are 13 residues in the CDR3. The CDR3 spells CASSSGGPYEQYF. The CDR3 DNA is TGTGCCAGCAGCTCGGGAGGGCCCTACGAGCAGTACTTC. Supplemented by reference TRBV11-2 and TRBJ2-7, the full variable domain reads EAGVAQSPRYKIIEKRQSVAFWCNPISGHATLYWYQQILGQGPKLLIQFQNNGVVDDSQLPKDRFSAERLKGVDSTLKIQPAKLEDSAVYLCASSSGGPYEQYFGPGTRLTVT.

To note about this clone: Other DNA sequences in the same sample also yield this CDR3. The chain combines TRBV7-9 with TRBJ2-5, with D unresolved. CDR3 length equals 13 residues. Germline CDR1 and CDR2: SEHNR and FQNEAQ (reference sequence). V was shortened by 2 bases and J by 5 bases, with 9 bases between the two germline ends. As DNA, the CDR3 is TGTGCCAGCAGCTTACTAGGGTTGGAGACCCAGTACTTC. Translated, it gives CASSLLGLETQYF.

This sequence joins TRBV28 and TRBJ2-7; 7 nucleotides align to TRBD1. With V trimmed by 6 bases and J by 2 bases, 7 bases remained unmatched. Germline loops: CDR1 MDHEN, CDR2 SYDVKM. This CDR3 is built from 14 residues. The CDR3: CASRGTALTYEQYF. The CDR3 DNA sequence: TGTGCCAGCAGGGGGACAGCTCTTACCTACGAGCAGTACTTC.

The gene calls are TRBV30 and TRBJ1-4, with a weak D call TRBD1 (5 bases). Germline V CDR1 and CDR2: GTSNPN, SVGIG (reference sequence). The CDR3 is 16 residues long. Trimming removed 3 bases from V and 5 bases from J, with 19 bases in between. The CDR3 DNA reads as TGTGCCTGGAGCGACCCCTTGGGACCCTCCAATGAAAAACTGTTTTTT. This translates into CAWSDPLGPSNEKLFF.

This clone showed up just once. The V gene is TRBV11-2, the J gene TRBJ2-1; D might be TRBD2 (5 bases). The V gene's germline CDR1 is SGHAT and CDR2 FQNNGV. CDR3 length: 16 amino acids. V dropped 6 bases and J dropped 7 bases, with 22 bases sitting between them. This chain's CDR3 is CASRPISGSRWNEQFF. CDR3 nucleotides: TGTGCCAGCAGGCCGATAAGTGGGAGTAGATGGAATGAGCAGTTCTTC.

This clone was recorded once. CDR3 sequence: CASSLAPTTSGGAFF. CDR3 DNA sequence: TGTGCCAGCAGCTTAGCGCCCACGACCTCCGGCGGAGCTTTCTTT. The chain joins TRBV7-2 to TRBJ1-1; D is undetermined. Trimming shortened V by 0 bases and J by 10 bases, and 18 bases separated the two germline ends. The germline gives CDR1 SGHTA, CDR2 FQGNSA. CDR3 length equals 15 residues.

This chain links TRBV5-5 with TRBJ1-2; 10 bases are shared with TRBD1. Germline V gene data show CDR1 as SGHKS and CDR2 as YYEKEE (reference sequence). After removal of 4 bases from V and 3 bases from J, the junction contained 3 bases not matched to a gene. The CDR3 is made up of 14 amino acids. CDR3: CASSTGQGDYGYTF. CDR3 DNA sequence: TGTGCCAGCAGCACTGGACAGGGGGACTATGGCTACACCTTC. Full variable domain (rest looked up from reference TRBV5-5 and TRBJ1-2): DAGVTQSPTHLIKTRGQQVTLRCSPISGHKSVSWYQQVLGQGPQFIFQYYEKEERGRGNFPDRFSARQFPNYSSELNVNALLLGDSALYLCASSTGQGDYGYTFGSGTRLTVV.

This clone was found once. This chain uses TRBV7-3 with TRBJ2-4; D is undetermined. The ends were cut back, 8 bases at V and 1 base at J, with 9 bases in the middle. Germline loops: CDR1 SGHTA, CDR2 FQGTGA. CDR3 size: 13 residues. CDR3 bases: TGTGCCAGCTCCTACGGGGCCAAAAACATTCAGTACTTC. Translated: CASSYGAKNIQYF. Variable domain in full (rest from reference TRBV7-3 and TRBJ2-4): GAGVSQTPSNKVTEKGKYVELRCDPISGHTALYWYRQSLGQGPEFLIYFQGTGAADDSGLPNDRFFAVRPEGSVSTLKIQRTERGDSAVYLCASSYGAKNIQYFGAGTRLSVL.

The genes are TRBV2 and TRBJ1-5; tentatively, D is TRBD1 (6 bases). The germline V and J ends were trimmed by 6 bases and 6 bases, with 12 bases remaining between them. CDR3 length: 13 residues. Germline V gene lookup returns CDR1 SNHLY and CDR2 FYNNEI. CDR3 sequence reads: CASREQGSQPQHF. CDR3 DNA sequence: TGTGCCAGCAGGGAGCAGGGGAGTCAGCCCCAGCATTTT.

CDR3 sequence reads: CASSPPRLGLAEAFF. CDR3 nucleotides: TGTGCCAGCAGCCCCCCCAGGTTGGGCCTGGCTGAAGCTTTCTTT. The chain couples TRBV25-1 to TRBJ1-1; D is unresolved. CDR1 MGHDK and CDR2 SYGVNS come from the germline V gene. Between the trimmed V and J ends, which lost 6 bases and 6 bases, there was a span of 20 bases. CDR3 size: 15 residues.

The chain employs TRBV30 and TRBJ1-5; the D is unclear. There are 17 residues in the CDR3. Trimming pared 0 bases from V and 1 base from J, leaving 16 bases between. CDR1 and CDR2 from the germline V gene are GTSNPN and SVGIG (reference sequence). The CDR3 DNA reads TGTGCCTGGAGTGTCTGGCAGGCCCCCAGGAGCAATCAGCCCCAGCATTTT. Amino acid sequence: CAWSVWQAPRSNQPQHF.

The chain uses TRBV7-6 and TRBJ1-2; no clear D gene. Trimming stripped 0 bases from V and 5 bases from J, with 10 bases between. CDR1 SGHVS and CDR2 FNYEAQ come from the germline V gene. This CDR3 has 14 residues. In nucleotides, the CDR3 is TGTGCCAGCAGCTTAGCGGACGAAAGATATGGCTACACCTTC. As protein: CASSLADERYGYTF.

This chain connects TRBV7-8 to TRBJ2-1; 12 bases align to TRBD2. There are 20 residues in the CDR3. In germline, CDR1 is SGHVS, CDR2 FQNEAQ. The V gene end was trimmed by 1 base and the J gene end by 6 bases; junction bases not matched to a gene: 16. The CDR3 is CASSLVLAGGYGPILNEQFF. The CDR3 bases are TGTGCCAGCAGCTTAGTCCTAGCGGGAGGGTACGGCCCCATTCTCAATGAGCAGTTCTTC.

The J gene is TRBJ2-1, the V gene TRBV5-5; 7 bases map to TRBD2. This CDR3 has 16 residues. Germline-derived CDR1 and CDR2 are SGHKS and YYEKEE (reference sequence). Unmatched junction bases numbered 13, after V lost 4 bases and J lost 6 bases. CDR3 residues: CASSHTGGYVSNEQFF. The CDR3 nucleotides are TGTGCCAGCAGCCATACGGGAGGCTACGTATCCAATGAGCAGTTCTTC. The full variable domain, its missing parts supplied by reference TRBV5-5 and TRBJ2-1, is DAGVTQSPTHLIKTRGQQVTLRCSPISGHKSVSWYQQVLGQGPQFIFQYYEKEERGRGNFPDRFSARQFPNYSSELNVNALLLGDSALYLCASSHTGGYVSNEQFFGPGTRLTVL.

CDR3 nucleotide sequence: TGTGCCAGCACCCTAAGGATGGAGGGGCCCTACAATGAGCAGTTCTTC. As protein: CASTLRMEGPYNEQFF. This chain uses TRBV2 with TRBJ2-1, with TRBD2 as a possible D gene (6 bases). The V gene lost 7 bases and the J gene lost 2 bases, with 18 bases spanning the gap. Looked up from germline, CDR1 is SNHLY and CDR2 is FYNNEI. This CDR3 contains 16 residues.

CDR3 amino acids: CASSLWQRRYEQYF. The CDR3 DNA sequence: TGTGCCAGCAGCTTGTGGCAGAGGAGATACGAGCAGTACTTC. The chain uses TRBV5-5 and TRBJ2-7; D is uncertain. The length of the CDR3 is 14 residues. CDR1 and CDR2 from the germline V gene are SGHKS and YYEKEE (reference sequence). Between the trimmed V and J ends, which lost 1 base and 4 bases, there was a span of 12 bases.

The chain links TRBV10-2 to TRBJ2-7, with 7 bases aligning to TRBD2. Looked up from germline, CDR1 is WSHSY and CDR2 is SAAADI. V was pared by 6 bases and J by 6 bases, with 5 bases of the junction left unmatched. The CDR3 totals 12 residues. CDR3 sequence (DNA): TGCGCCAGCAGGGCGGGAGAAGGCGAGCAGTACTTC. Residues: CASRAGEGEQYF.